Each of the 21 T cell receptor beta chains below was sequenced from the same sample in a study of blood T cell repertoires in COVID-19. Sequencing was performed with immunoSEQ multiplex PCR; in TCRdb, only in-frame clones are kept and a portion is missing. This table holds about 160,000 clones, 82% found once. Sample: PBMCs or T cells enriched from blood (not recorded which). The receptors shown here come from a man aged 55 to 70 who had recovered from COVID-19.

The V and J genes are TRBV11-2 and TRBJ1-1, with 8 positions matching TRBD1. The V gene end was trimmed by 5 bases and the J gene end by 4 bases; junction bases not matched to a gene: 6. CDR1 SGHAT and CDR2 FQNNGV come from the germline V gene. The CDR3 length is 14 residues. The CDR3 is CASSQGQGGTEAFF. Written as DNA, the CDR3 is TGTGCCAGCAGCCAAGGACAGGGCGGCACTGAAGCTTTCTTT.

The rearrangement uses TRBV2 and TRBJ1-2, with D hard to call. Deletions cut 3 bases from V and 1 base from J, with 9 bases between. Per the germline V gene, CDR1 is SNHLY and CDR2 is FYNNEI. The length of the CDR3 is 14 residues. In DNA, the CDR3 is TGTGCCAGCAGTGACCGCCTAATTAACTATGGCTACACCTTC. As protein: CASSDRLINYGYTF.

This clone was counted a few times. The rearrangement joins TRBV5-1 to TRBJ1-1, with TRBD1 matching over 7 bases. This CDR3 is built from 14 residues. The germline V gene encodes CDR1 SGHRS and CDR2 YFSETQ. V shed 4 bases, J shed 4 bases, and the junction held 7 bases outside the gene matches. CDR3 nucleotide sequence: TGCGCCAGCAGCGCTACAGGGGTGGCCACTGAAGCTTTCTTT. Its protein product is CASSATGVATEAFF.

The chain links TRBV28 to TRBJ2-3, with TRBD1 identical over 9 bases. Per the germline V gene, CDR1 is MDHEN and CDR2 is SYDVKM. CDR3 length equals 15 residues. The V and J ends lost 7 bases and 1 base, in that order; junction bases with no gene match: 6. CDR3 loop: CASTTDRGRTDTQYF. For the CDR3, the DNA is TGTGCCAGCACCACGGACAGGGGACGCACAGATACGCAGTATTTT. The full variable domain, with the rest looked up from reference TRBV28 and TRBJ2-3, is DVKVTQSSRYLVKRTGEKVFLECVQDMDHENMFWYRQDPGLGLRLIYFSYDVKMKEKGDIPEGYSVSREKKERFSLILESASTNQTSMYLCASTTDRGRTDTQYFGPGTRLTVL.

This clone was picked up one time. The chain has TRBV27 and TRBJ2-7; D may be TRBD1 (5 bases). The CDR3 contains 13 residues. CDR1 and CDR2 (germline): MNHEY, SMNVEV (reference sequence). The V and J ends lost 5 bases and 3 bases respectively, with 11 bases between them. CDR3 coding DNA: TGTGCCAGCAGTCATATTAGGGGCTACGAGCAGTACTTC. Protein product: CASSHIRGYEQYF.

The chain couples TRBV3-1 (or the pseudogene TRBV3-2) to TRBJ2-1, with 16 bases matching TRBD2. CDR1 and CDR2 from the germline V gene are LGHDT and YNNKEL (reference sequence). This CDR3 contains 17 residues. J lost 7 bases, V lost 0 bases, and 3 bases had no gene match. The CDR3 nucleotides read TGTGCCAGCAGCCAAGAAAGGGGACTAGCGGGGGGGAATGAGCAGTTCTTC. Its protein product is CASSQERGLAGGNEQFF.

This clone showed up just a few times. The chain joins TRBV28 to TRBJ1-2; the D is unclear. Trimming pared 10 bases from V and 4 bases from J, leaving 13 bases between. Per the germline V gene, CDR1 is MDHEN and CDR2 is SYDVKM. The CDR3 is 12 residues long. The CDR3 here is CATSILIYGYTF. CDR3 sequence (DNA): TGTGCCACCTCTATACTGATCTATGGCTACACCTTC.

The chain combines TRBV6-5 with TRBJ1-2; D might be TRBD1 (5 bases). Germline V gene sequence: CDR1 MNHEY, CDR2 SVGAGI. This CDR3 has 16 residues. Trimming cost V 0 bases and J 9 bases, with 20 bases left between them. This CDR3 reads CASSYSGGGTQGSYTF. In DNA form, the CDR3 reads TGTGCCAGCAGTTACTCGGGGGGGGGTACCCAAGGGAGCTACACCTTC.

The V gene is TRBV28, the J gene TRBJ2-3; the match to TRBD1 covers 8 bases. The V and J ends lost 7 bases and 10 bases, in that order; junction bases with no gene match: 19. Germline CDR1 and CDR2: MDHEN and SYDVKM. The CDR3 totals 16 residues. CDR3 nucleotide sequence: TGTGCCAGCAAGGGGACCGGGACAGGCTACACTGGGCCGCAGTATTTT. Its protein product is CASKGTGTGYTGPQYF.

CDR3 bases: TGTGCCAGCTCACCAGATGGGGGAGGAGAGCAGTACTTC. It yields the protein CASSPDGGGEQYF. This chain connects TRBV18 to TRBJ2-7; possibly TRBD2 for D (6 bases). The CDR3 extends over 13 amino acids. Germline-derived CDR1 and CDR2 are KGHSH and LQKENI. The V and J ends lost 2 bases and 7 bases respectively, with 12 bases between them.

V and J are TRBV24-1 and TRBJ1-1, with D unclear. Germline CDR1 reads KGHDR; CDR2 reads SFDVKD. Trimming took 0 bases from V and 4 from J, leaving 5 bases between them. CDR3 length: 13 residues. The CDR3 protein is CATSDLRSTEAFF. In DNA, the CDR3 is TGTGCCACCAGTGATTTGAGGAGCACTGAAGCTTTCTTT.

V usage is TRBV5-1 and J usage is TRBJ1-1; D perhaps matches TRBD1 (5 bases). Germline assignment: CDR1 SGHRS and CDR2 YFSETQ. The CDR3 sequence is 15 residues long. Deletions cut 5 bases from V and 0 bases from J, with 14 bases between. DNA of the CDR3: TGCGCCAGCAGTCCAGGGCCCCTCATGAACACTGAAGCTTTCTTT. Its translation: CASSPGPLMNTEAFF. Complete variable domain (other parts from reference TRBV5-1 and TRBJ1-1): KAGVTQTPRYLIKTRGQQVTLSCSPISGHRSVSWYQQTPGQGLQFLFEYFSETQRNKGNFPGRFSGRQFSNSRSEMNVSTLELGDSALYLCASSPGPLMNTEAFFGQGTRLTVV.

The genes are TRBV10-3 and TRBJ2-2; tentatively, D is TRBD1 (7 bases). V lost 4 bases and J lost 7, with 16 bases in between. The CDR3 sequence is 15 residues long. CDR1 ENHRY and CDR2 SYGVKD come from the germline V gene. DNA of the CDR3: TGTGCCATCAGTGTTGACAGGGAGGATTTCGGGGAGCTGTTTTTT. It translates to CAISVDREDFGELFF.

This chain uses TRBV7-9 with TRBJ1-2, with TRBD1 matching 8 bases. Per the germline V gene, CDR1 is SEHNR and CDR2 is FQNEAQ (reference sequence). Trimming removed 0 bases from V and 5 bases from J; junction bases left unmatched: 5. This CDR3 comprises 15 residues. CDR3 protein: CASSLATGVGYGYTF. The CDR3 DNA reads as TGTGCCAGCAGCTTAGCGACAGGGGTAGGGTATGGCTACACCTTC. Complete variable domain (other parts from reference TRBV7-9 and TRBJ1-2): DTGVSQNPRHKITKRGQNVTFRCDPISEHNRLYWYRQTLGQGPEFLTYFQNEAQLEKSRLLSDRFSAERPKGSFSTLEIQRTEQGDSAMYLCASSLATGVGYGYTFGSGTRLTVV.

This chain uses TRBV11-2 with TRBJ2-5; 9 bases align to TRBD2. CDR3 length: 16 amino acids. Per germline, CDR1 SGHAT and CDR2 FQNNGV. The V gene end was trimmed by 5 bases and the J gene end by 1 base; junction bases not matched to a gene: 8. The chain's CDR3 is CASSVTSGGIQETQYF. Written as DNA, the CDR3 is TGTGCCAGCAGCGTGACAAGCGGGGGGATCCAAGAGACCCAGTACTTC.

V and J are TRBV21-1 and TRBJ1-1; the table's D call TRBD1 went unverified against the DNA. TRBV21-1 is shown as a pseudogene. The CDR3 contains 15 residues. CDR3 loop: CASSQGRIMNTEAFF. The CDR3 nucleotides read TGTGCCAGCAGTCAGGGGCGTATCATGAACACTGAAGCTTTCTTT.

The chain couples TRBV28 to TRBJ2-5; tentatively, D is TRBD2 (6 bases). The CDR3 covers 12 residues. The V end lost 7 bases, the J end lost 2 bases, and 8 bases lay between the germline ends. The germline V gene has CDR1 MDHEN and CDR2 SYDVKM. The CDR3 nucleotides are TGTGCCAGCACAGGGACTCAAGAGACCCAGTACTTC. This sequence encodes CASTGTQETQYF.

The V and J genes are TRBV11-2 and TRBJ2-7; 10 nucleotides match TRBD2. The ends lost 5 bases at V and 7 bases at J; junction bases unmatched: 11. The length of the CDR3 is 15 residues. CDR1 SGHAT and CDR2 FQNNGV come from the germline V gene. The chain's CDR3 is CASSPLSGGAGEQYF. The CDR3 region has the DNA TGTGCCAGCAGCCCCCTCAGCGGGGGGGCAGGGGAGCAGTACTTC.

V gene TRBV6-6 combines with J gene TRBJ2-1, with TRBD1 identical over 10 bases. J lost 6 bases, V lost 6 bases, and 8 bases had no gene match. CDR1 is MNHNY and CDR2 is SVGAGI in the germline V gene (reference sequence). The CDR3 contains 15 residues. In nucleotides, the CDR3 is TGTGCCAGCAGCAACTCCGGGACAGGGGTCAATGAGCAGTTCTTC. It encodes CASSNSGTGVNEQFF.

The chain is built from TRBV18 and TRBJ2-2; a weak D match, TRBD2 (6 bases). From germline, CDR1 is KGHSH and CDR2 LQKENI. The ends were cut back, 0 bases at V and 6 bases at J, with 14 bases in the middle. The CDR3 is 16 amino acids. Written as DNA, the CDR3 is TGTGCCAGCTCACCACCCGCGGGGAATGCAGCCGGGGAGCTGTTTTTT. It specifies CASSPPAGNAAGELFF.

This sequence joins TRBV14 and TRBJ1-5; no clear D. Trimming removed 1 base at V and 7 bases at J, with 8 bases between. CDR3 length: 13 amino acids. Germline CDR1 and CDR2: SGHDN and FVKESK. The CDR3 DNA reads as TGTGCCAGCAGCCAAGGAGGATCCCAGCCCCAGCATTTT. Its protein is CASSQGGSQPQHF.